Following are 25 T cell receptor beta chains from one sample sequenced in a study of blood T cell repertoires in COVID-19. Profiling relied on immunoSEQ multiplex PCR, and the TCRdb table lists in-frame clones only, not all of them. The data show 94,000 or so clones, with around 88% seen just once and roughly 7.4% held by the top ten. Source material: peripheral blood. The receptors were sampled from a woman between 70 and 85 years old with acute or convalescent COVID-19.

This clone was recorded only once. J is TRBJ2-1 and V is TRBV7-8, with D hard to call. There are 14 residues in the CDR3. Deletions cut 0 bases from V and 2 bases from J, with 5 bases between. Germline V gene lookup returns CDR1 SGHVS and CDR2 FQNEAQ. The CDR3 reads CASSLASAYNEQFF. In DNA, the CDR3 is TGTGCCAGCAGCTTAGCATCAGCCTACAATGAGCAGTTCTTC. The entire variable domain, with the rest obtained from reference TRBV7-8 and TRBJ2-1, is as follows: GAGVSQSPRYKVAKRGQDVALRCDPISGHVSLFWYQQALGQGPEFLTYFQNEAQLDKSGLPSDRFFAERPEGSVSTLKIQRTQQEDSAVYLCASSLASAYNEQFFGPGTRLTVL.

The chain is built from TRBV5-1 and TRBJ1-6, with D unresolved. Trimming took off 2 bases at V and 5 bases at J, with 11 bases between the two ends. CDR1 is SGHRS, CDR2 YFSETQ, per germline. This CDR3 has 15 residues. Written as DNA, the CDR3 is TGCGCCAGCAGCTTCACCGGGAATAATAATTCACCCCTCCACTTT. It translates to CASSFTGNNNSPLHF.

The rearrangement uses TRBV5-1 and TRBJ2-2, with TRBD2 matching 8 bases. The CDR3 has 16 amino acids. In germline, CDR1 is SGHRS, CDR2 YFSETQ. The V gene end was trimmed by 1 base and the J gene end by 1 base; junction bases not matched to a gene: 3. The CDR3 region has the DNA TGCGCCAGCAGCTTGATGAGCGGGAGGAACACCGGGGAGCTGTTTTTT. It codes for CASSLMSGRNTGELFF. Variable domain in full (rest from reference TRBV5-1 and TRBJ2-2): KAGVTQTPRYLIKTRGQQVTLSCSPISGHRSVSWYQQTPGQGLQFLFEYFSETQRNKGNFPGRFSGRQFSNSRSEMNVSTLELGDSALYLCASSLMSGRNTGELFFGEGSRLTVL.

This rearrangement joins TRBV29-1 to TRBJ1-1; 11 bases map to TRBD1. From germline, CDR1 is SQVTM and CDR2 ANQGSEA. The CDR3 is 17 residues long. V was clipped by 6 bases and J by 10 bases; unmatched bases: 22. CDR3 in amino acids: CSVTNTGTGGTKERAFF. The CDR3 nucleotides read TGCAGCGTAACCAATACCGGGACAGGGGGAACTAAAGAACGAGCTTTCTTT.

This clone was seen a handful of times. This chain joins TRBV3-1 (or the pseudogene TRBV3-2) and TRBJ2-2; 8 bases align to TRBD1. The germline CDR1 and CDR2 sequences are LGHDT and YNNKEL (reference sequence). V shed 3 bases and J 5 bases; nucleotides not matched to a gene: 5. The CDR3 spans 15 residues. DNA of the CDR3: TGTGCCAGCAGCCACCGGGACAGGTTAACCGGGGAGCTGTTTTTT. Protein sequence: CASSHRDRLTGELFF.

The CDR3 DNA sequence: TGTGCCAGCAGCCAAGGAAAAGGACAGGGCACCTATGGCTACACCTTC. It yields the protein CASSQGKGQGTYGYTF. The chain carries TRBV7-9 and TRBJ1-2; 8 bases match TRBD1. There are 16 residues in the CDR3. The J segment lost 4 bases and the V segment lost 5 bases, leaving 12 bases of the junction unmatched. Germline lookup yields CDR1 SEHNR and CDR2 FQNEAQ (reference sequence).

This chain uses TRBV5-1 with TRBJ2-1, with 10 bases matching TRBD2. The CDR3 spans 16 residues. V dropped 4 bases and J dropped 7; count of bases not matched to a gene: 11. Germline CDR1 is SGHRS and CDR2 is YFSETQ. Here the CDR3 reads CASSLVPGLAQNEQFF. The CDR3 DNA sequence: TGCGCCAGCAGCCTGGTCCCGGGACTAGCGCAAAATGAGCAGTTCTTC.

A single count supports this clone. The rearrangement uses TRBV30 and TRBJ2-7; the D gene is possibly TRBD1 (6 bases). Trimming removed 2 bases at V and 5 bases at J, with 16 bases between. The germline V gene encodes CDR1 GTSNPN and CDR2 SVGIG (reference sequence). This CDR3 is built from 14 residues. CDR3 loop: CAWSWGIRDNEQYF. CDR3 in DNA: TGTGCCTGGAGTTGGGGTATCAGGGACAACGAGCAGTACTTC.

The chain couples TRBV5-1 to TRBJ1-4; possible D gene TRBD1, 6 bases. CDR1 is SGHRS, CDR2 YFSETQ, per germline. The CDR3 covers 13 residues. Trimming took off 2 bases at V and 7 bases at J, with 9 bases between the two ends. The CDR3: CASSLGQSEKLFF. DNA for the CDR3: TGCGCCAGCAGCTTAGGACAGAGTGAAAAACTGTTTTTT.

The chain uses TRBV3-1 (or the pseudogene TRBV3-2) and TRBJ2-7, with 8 bases fitting TRBD2. Germline assignment: CDR1 LGHDT and CDR2 YNNKEL (reference sequence). The CDR3 totals 14 residues. The trim removed 3 bases at V and 5 bases at J, leaving 6 bases unmatched. The CDR3 bases are TGTGCCAGCAGCCACGGTAGCGGGAACAACGAGCAGTACTTC. This sequence encodes CASSHGSGNNEQYF.

This chain connects TRBV24-1 to TRBJ1-1; 10 positions agree with TRBD1. Germline-derived CDR1 and CDR2 are KGHDR and SFDVKD. V gave up 9 bases and J gave up 5 bases; unmatched junction bases: 8. The length of the CDR3 is 14 residues. The CDR3 region is CATPDRGLGTEAFF. The CDR3 nucleotides are TGTGCCACCCCCGACAGGGGGCTGGGGACTGAAGCTTTCTTT.

J is TRBJ2-5 and V is TRBV5-1, with a possible D match to TRBD1 (5 bases). CDR3 length: 16 amino acids. Trimming took off 0 bases at V and 0 bases at J, with 12 bases between the two ends. CDR1 SGHRS and CDR2 YFSETQ come from the germline V gene. The CDR3 loop is CASSLGQGSYQETQYF. The CDR3 nucleotides read TGCGCCAGCAGCTTGGGGCAGGGCTCTTACCAAGAGACCCAGTACTTC.

This chain connects TRBV6-5 to TRBJ2-2; TRBD1 agrees at 8 bases. The CDR3 is 16 amino acids. After removal of 2 bases from V and 1 base from J, the junction contained 3 bases not matched to a gene. The germline V gene has CDR1 MNHEY and CDR2 SVGAGI. The CDR3 DNA is TGTGCCAGCAGTTACCCAGGGGGCGAGAACACCGGGGAGCTGTTTTTT. Its translation is CASSYPGGENTGELFF.

This chain connects TRBV6-5 to TRBJ1-1, with a weak D call TRBD1 (6 bases). Looked up from germline, CDR1 is MNHEY and CDR2 is SVGAGI. The CDR3 length is 11 residues. V dropped 8 bases and J dropped 9 bases, with 13 bases sitting between them. The CDR3 spells CASGTTPQAFF. Written as DNA, the CDR3 is TGTGCCAGCGGGACAACCCCGCAAGCTTTCTTT.

The chain links TRBV11-2 to TRBJ2-1, with a weak D call TRBD2 (6 bases). CDR1 is SGHAT and CDR2 is FQNNGV in the germline V gene. This CDR3 is 15 amino acids long. V dropped 1 base and J dropped 0 bases, with 7 bases sitting between them. The CDR3 loop reads CASSLGRASYNEQFF. The CDR3 DNA is TGTGCCAGCAGCTTAGGGAGGGCCTCCTACAATGAGCAGTTCTTC.

The V gene is TRBV4-2, the J gene TRBJ2-1; 11 nucleotides align to TRBD1. The CDR3 spans 17 residues. Germline-derived CDR1 and CDR2 are LGHNA and YNFKEQ. The V segment lost 1 base and the J segment 4 bases; nucleotides outside the gene matches: 6. The CDR3 DNA follows: TGTGCCAGCAGCCAAGGGGAGGACAGGGGGCGATACAATGAGCAGTTCTTC. This codes for CASSQGEDRGRYNEQFF.

The chain employs TRBV21-1 and TRBJ1-1; TRBD1 is the table's D call and was not checked against the DNA. TRBV21-1 is a pseudogene segment. This CDR3 comprises 11 residues. Here the CDR3 DNA reads TGTGCCAGAGGGGGGAACACTGAAGCTTTCTTT. This translates into CARGGNTEAFF.

This clone came up once. The CDR3 protein is CASSYSRNRQYNEQFF. As DNA, the CDR3 is TGTGCCAGCAGTTACTCAAGGAACAGACAATACAATGAGCAGTTCTTC. V is TRBV6-6 and J is TRBJ2-1; D not resolved. In germline, CDR1 is MNHNY, CDR2 SVGAGI (reference sequence). Trimming pared 0 bases from V and 4 bases from J, leaving 13 bases between. There are 16 residues in the CDR3.

The V call is TRBV7-6, the J call TRBJ2-7, with D possibly matching TRBD1 (6 bases). CDR3 length: 16 residues. The V gene lost 1 base and the J gene lost 0 bases, with 13 bases spanning the gap. CDR1 is SGHVS, CDR2 FNYEAQ, per germline. As DNA, the CDR3 is TGTGCCAGCAGCTTAGGGACAGCCGCAAGCTCCTACGAGCAGTACTTC. Translation: CASSLGTAASSYEQYF.

This chain joins TRBV11-2 and TRBJ2-7, with D hard to call. Trimming took off 5 bases at V and 3 bases at J, with 14 bases between the two ends. Germline V gives CDR1 SGHAT, CDR2 FQNNGV. The CDR3 sequence is 14 residues long. The CDR3: CASSPRSRNYEQYF. The CDR3 nucleotides are TGTGCCAGCAGCCCGAGATCCAGGAACTACGAGCAGTACTTC.

This chain uses TRBV5-1 with TRBJ2-7; TRBD1 matches 8 bases. The CDR3 runs to 14 residues. Germline values: CDR1 SGHRS, CDR2 YFSETQ. J lost 3 bases, V lost 4 bases, and 6 bases had no gene match. The DNA for the CDR3 is TGCGCCAGCAGCCTACGAACAGGGGGCTACGAGCAGTACTTC. Its translation is CASSLRTGGYEQYF.

This rearrangement joins TRBV6-6 to TRBJ2-1; no firm D call. The CDR3 is 12 amino acids. V lost 4 bases and J 6 bases, leaving 7 bases between the germline ends. CDR1 and CDR2 from the germline V gene are MNHNY and SVGAGI (reference sequence). In nucleotides, the CDR3 is TGTGCCAGCAGTTTCTCGGCCAATGAGCAGTTCTTC. It yields the protein CASSFSANEQFF.

This clone occurred once. The chain has TRBV11-2 and TRBJ2-3; 8 positions match TRBD1. The CDR3 consists of 18 residues. V lost 5 bases and J lost 0; bases outside the gene matches: 13. The germline V gene has CDR1 SGHAT and CDR2 FQNNGV. The CDR3 spells CASSLGTGITLSTDTQYF. The CDR3 nucleotides read TGTGCCAGCAGCCTCGGGACAGGCATTACCCTTAGCACAGATACGCAGTATTTT. Using reference TRBV11-2 and TRBJ2-3 for the parts outside the CDR3, the full variable domain is EAGVAQSPRYKIIEKRQSVAFWCNPISGHATLYWYQQILGQGPKLLIQFQNNGVVDDSQLPKDRFSAERLKGVDSTLKIQPAKLEDSAVYLCASSLGTGITLSTDTQYFGPGTRLTVL.

V is TRBV5-4 and J is TRBJ2-2; the match to TRBD2 covers 7 bases. The germline V gene encodes CDR1 SGHNT and CDR2 YYREEE (reference sequence). Trimming cost V 4 bases and J 4 bases; bases outside gene matches: 10. The CDR3 sequence is 16 residues long. Written as DNA, the CDR3 is TGTGCCAGCAGCCCACCAGGCGGGGGTGTCACCGGGGAGCTGTTTTTT. This gives the protein CASSPPGGGVTGELFF.

The V call is TRBV2, the J call TRBJ1-1, with TRBD1 matching 7 bases. Germline values: CDR1 SNHLY, CDR2 FYNNEI. This CDR3 is 13 amino acids long. Trimming at V came to 5 bases and at J to 5 bases, leaving 5 bases not matched to a gene. The CDR3 nucleotides read TGTGCCAGCAGTTTTGACAGGGCGACTGAAGCTTTCTTT. It codes for CASSFDRATEAFF.